This TCR beta chain was profiled in a study of T cells in Graves' hyperthyroidism and ophthalmopathy. CDR3 length: 13 amino acids. In germline, CDR1 is ENHRY, CDR2 SYGVKD. V dropped 4 bases and J dropped 8 bases, with 11 bases sitting between them. This clonotype was recorded many times. From RNA transcripts, TCR beta CDR3 regions were amplified. The HTBI primer set drove a first-round RT-PCR of the TCR CDR3. TCRdb itself ran the multiplex PCR reads through MiXCR, one entry per CDR3 protein. The sample shows around 580,000 distinct CDR3 sequences, about half of them seen only once. The receptor was derived from a woman younger than 35 with Graves' hyperthyroidism. V gene TRBV10-3 combines with J gene TRBJ2-2; D call uncertain. Specimen: peripheral blood or thyroid tissue (not recorded which). CDR3 sequence reads: CAISGRSLGELFF. CDR3 nucleotides: TGTGCCATCAGTGGCAGGAGTTTAGGGGAGCTGTTTTTT.